The 24 T cell receptor beta chains presented below share a single source sample, sequenced in a study of cytotoxic CD8 clonotypes in ibrutinib-treated CLL. Profiled with immunoSEQ multiplex PCR; TCRdb holds only in-frame clones, not every one. The top ten hold 6.5% to 8.5% of the sample, which has around 310,000 clones, approximately 80% seen once. This material consisted of PBMCs, taken before ibrutinib treatment. These receptors came from a human donor with chronic lymphocytic leukemia.

This clone was found once. The chain couples TRBV9 to TRBJ2-1; 9 bases align to TRBD2. Per the germline V gene, CDR1 is SGDLS and CDR2 is YYNGEE. After removal of 3 bases from V and 10 bases from J, the junction contained 23 bases not matched to a gene. The CDR3 is made up of 19 amino acids. The CDR3 DNA sequence: TGTGCCAGCAGCGCAGGCCCAAGGGAGGTCAGCGGGAGGCTATGGGAGCAGTTCTTC. Its protein product is CASSAGPREVSGRLWEQFF.

The chain combines TRBV11-2 with TRBJ2-7; D gene uncertain. CDR1 and CDR2 (germline): SGHAT, FQNNGV. The germline V and J ends were trimmed by 5 bases and 2 bases, with 16 bases remaining between them. This CDR3 contains 15 residues. The CDR3 loop is CASSPHAGGTYEQYF. The CDR3 DNA is TGTGCCAGCAGCCCTCACGCTGGCGGAACCTACGAGCAGTACTTC.

The chain links TRBV25-1 to TRBJ2-3, with D possibly matching TRBD2 (5 bases). The V end lost 0 bases, the J end lost 1 base, and 8 bases lay between the germline ends. In germline, CDR1 is MGHDK, CDR2 SYGVNS. The CDR3 length is 15 residues. CDR3 coding DNA: TGTGCCAGCAGTGAATATTCCGGGGGCACAGATACGCAGTATTTT. Protein product: CASSEYSGGTDTQYF.

The V gene is TRBV27, the J gene TRBJ2-7, with 10 bases identical to TRBD2. J gave up 7 bases and V 5 bases, and 8 bases lay outside the gene matches. The CDR3 runs to 14 residues. CDR1 MNHEY and CDR2 SMNVEV come from the germline V gene (reference sequence). CDR3 in amino acids: CASSKTSGFVEQYF. CDR3 in DNA: TGTGCCAGCAGTAAGACTAGCGGGTTTGTTGAGCAGTACTTC.

V is TRBV10-1 and J is TRBJ2-3, with 10 positions matching TRBD2. The ends lost 0 bases at V and 3 bases at J; junction bases unmatched: 0. The CDR3 covers 15 residues. Germline V gene data show CDR1 as WNHNN and CDR2 as SYGVQD (reference sequence). Here the CDR3 reads CASSESSGRTDTQYF. CDR3 sequence (DNA): TGCGCCAGCAGTGAGTCTAGCGGGAGGACAGATACGCAGTATTTT.

The V and J genes are TRBV5-1 and TRBJ2-3; D might be TRBD2 (6 bases). There are 16 residues in the CDR3. The germline V gene has CDR1 SGHRS and CDR2 YFSETQ. The V end was cut by 3 bases, the J end by 0 bases, with 14 bases between. The CDR3 sequence: CASSSLLARSTDTQYF. The CDR3 DNA is TGCGCCAGCAGCTCCTTACTAGCAAGAAGCACAGATACGCAGTATTTT.

The rearrangement links TRBV15 to TRBJ2-1, with D unclear. The CDR3 is made up of 12 amino acids. Trimming took 3 bases from V and 4 from J, leaving 4 bases between them. From germline, CDR1 is LNHNV and CDR2 YYDKDF (reference sequence). CDR3 sequence reads: CATSSPYNEQFF. CDR3 coding DNA: TGTGCCACCAGCAGTCCGTACAATGAGCAGTTCTTC.

This clone was seen once. The chain joins TRBV7-2 to TRBJ2-1, with a possible D match to TRBD1 (5 bases). CDR3 length: 13 amino acids. CDR1 is SGHTA and CDR2 is FQGNSA in the germline V gene. Trimming pared 10 bases from V and 2 bases from J, leaving 12 bases between. The CDR3 sequence: CATQGLTYNEQFF. In DNA form, the CDR3 reads TGTGCCACCCAGGGTCTAACCTACAATGAGCAGTTCTTC.

The chain is built from TRBV27 and TRBJ1-2; 7 nucleotides agree with TRBD1. The CDR3 totals 11 residues. Germline trimming cut 10 bases from V and 5 bases from J; bases unmatched to any gene: 4. From germline, CDR1 is MNHEY and CDR2 SMNVEV (reference sequence). The CDR3 protein is CATRDSYGYTF. The CDR3 DNA reads TGTGCCACTAGGGACAGTTATGGCTACACCTTC.

The rearrangement joins TRBV19 to TRBJ1-2, with 8 bases lining up with TRBD1. This CDR3 comprises 13 residues. V lost 5 bases and J lost 3; bases outside the gene matches: 2. Germline V gene data show CDR1 as LNHDA and CDR2 as SQIVND (reference sequence). The CDR3 DNA follows: TGTGCCAGTAGTCCGGACAGGGACTATGGCTACACCTTC. It translates to CASSPDRDYGYTF.

V is TRBV5-1 and J is TRBJ1-4; no firm D call. The CDR3 runs to 14 residues. The germline gives CDR1 SGHRS, CDR2 YFSETQ. Trimming removed 4 bases from V and 3 bases from J, with 10 bases in between. The CDR3 is CASSMQISNEKLFF. DNA of the CDR3: TGCGCCAGCAGCATGCAGATCTCTAATGAAAAACTGTTTTTT.

This chain uses TRBV11-2 with TRBJ2-1, with a tentative D call TRBD1 (6 bases). This CDR3 has 17 residues. Trimming took off 5 bases at V and 0 bases at J, with 17 bases between the two ends. Germline assignment: CDR1 SGHAT and CDR2 FQNNGV. The CDR3 DNA sequence: TGTGCCAGCAGCCATTATACAGGGTATAGCTCCTACAATGAGCAGTTCTTC. It codes for CASSHYTGYSSYNEQFF. The complete variable domain, with remaining parts taken from reference TRBV11-2 and TRBJ2-1, reads EAGVAQSPRYKIIEKRQSVAFWCNPISGHATLYWYQQILGQGPKLLIQFQNNGVVDDSQLPKDRFSAERLKGVDSTLKIQPAKLEDSAVYLCASSHYTGYSSYNEQFFGPGTRLTVL.

This chain uses TRBV7-7 with TRBJ2-7, with TRBD2 matching over 8 bases. CDR3 length: 15 amino acids. J gave up 3 bases and V 3 bases, and 7 bases lay outside the gene matches. Germline V gene sequence: CDR1 SSHAT, CDR2 FNYEAQ (reference sequence). The CDR3 DNA sequence: TGTGCCAGCAGCTTCGGTGTAGCGGGATACTACGAGCAGTACTTC. Protein product: CASSFGVAGYYEQYF.

This clone has just a few counts. The chain employs TRBV30 and TRBJ2-1; 9 nucleotides line up with TRBD2. CDR1 GTSNPN and CDR2 SVGIG come from the germline V gene (reference sequence). The CDR3 has 15 residues. V dropped 2 bases and J dropped 9; count of bases not matched to a gene: 11. The CDR3 sequence is CAWSNDWREGGEQFF. CDR3 nucleotides: TGTGCCTGGAGTAACGACTGGCGGGAGGGCGGTGAGCAGTTCTTC.

The gene calls are TRBV9 and TRBJ2-3, with 9 bases lining up with TRBD2. The CDR3 is 21 residues long. CDR1 is SGDLS and CDR2 is YYNGEE in the germline V gene. Trimming cost V 0 bases and J 0 bases; bases outside gene matches: 17. The CDR3 here is CASSVEATTALAGHSTDTQYF. In nucleotides, the CDR3 is TGTGCCAGCAGCGTAGAAGCTACGACAGCCCTAGCGGGGCATAGCACAGATACGCAGTATTTT.

This clone has only one observation. J is TRBJ2-5 and V is TRBV29-1; the D gene is possibly TRBD2 (7 bases). The CDR3 is made up of 15 amino acids. Trimming shortened V by 6 bases and J by 3 bases, and 20 bases separated the two germline ends. Germline V gene data show CDR1 as SQVTM and CDR2 as ANQGSEA. The DNA of the CDR3 is TGCAGCGTGGGGGGGGCCTCCCGGTCTAAAGAGACCCAGTACTTC. As protein: CSVGGASRSKETQYF.

The CDR3, as DNA: TGTGCCAGCAGCACAAGTAGCGGAACCCCTCTATACGAGCAGTACTTC. This codes for CASSTSSGTPLYEQYF. The chain recombines TRBV5-8 with TRBJ2-7; D possibly corresponds to TRBD2 (6 bases). With 4 bases removed from V and 4 bases from J, the gap between germline ends came to 21 bases. Germline assignment: CDR1 SGHTS and CDR2 YDEGEE. The CDR3 runs to 16 residues.

This chain joins TRBV11-2 and TRBJ1-2, with unresolved D. V lost 5 bases and J 4 bases, leaving 11 bases between the germline ends. The CDR3 loop spans 13 amino acids. CDR1 and CDR2 from the germline V gene are SGHAT and FQNNGV. The CDR3 is CASSLGVGYGYTF. DNA of the CDR3: TGTGCCAGCAGCCTCGGGGTAGGCTATGGCTACACCTTC.

The V gene is TRBV7-2, the J gene TRBJ2-7, with D unresolved. CDR1 SGHTA and CDR2 FQGNSA come from the germline V gene. The CDR3 totals 13 residues. V lost 1 base to trimming and J lost 2 bases, with 6 bases between them. In DNA form, the CDR3 reads TGTGCCAGCAGCTTAGGACATACCTACGAGCAGTACTTC. This sequence encodes CASSLGHTYEQYF.

The V gene is TRBV6-5, the J gene TRBJ2-2; tentative D call: TRBD2 (5 bases). This CDR3 is built from 12 residues. V was shortened by 5 bases and J by 8 bases, with 9 bases between the two germline ends. Germline CDR1 and CDR2: MNHEY and SVGAGI. For the CDR3, the DNA is TGTGCCAGCAGTCGCTCGGGAGGGGAGCTGTTTTTT. Translation: CASSRSGGELFF.

V gene TRBV11-2 combines with J gene TRBJ1-5; 9 positions agree with TRBD1. The trim removed 5 bases at V and 5 bases at J, leaving 10 bases unmatched. This CDR3 is built from 16 residues. Germline V gives CDR1 SGHAT, CDR2 FQNNGV. CDR3 in amino acids: CASSPGTGKGHQPQHF. The CDR3 DNA follows: TGTGCCAGCAGCCCAGGGACAGGGAAAGGACATCAGCCCCAGCATTTT. The full variable domain, its missing parts supplied by reference TRBV11-2 and TRBJ1-5, is EAGVAQSPRYKIIEKRQSVAFWCNPISGHATLYWYQQILGQGPKLLIQFQNNGVVDDSQLPKDRFSAERLKGVDSTLKIQPAKLEDSAVYLCASSPGTGKGHQPQHFGDGTRLSIL.

The rearrangement uses TRBV5-6 and TRBJ2-3; D gene uncertain. Germline CDR1 SGHDT, CDR2 YYEEEE. Trimming removed 4 bases at V and 5 bases at J, with 11 bases between. The CDR3 has 13 residues. Here the CDR3 reads CASSPRGVDTQYF. CDR3 nucleotides: TGTGCCAGCAGCCCTCGTGGGGTAGATACGCAGTATTTT. The complete variable domain, with remaining parts taken from reference TRBV5-6 and TRBJ2-3, reads DAGVTQSPTHLIKTRGQQVTLRCSPKSGHDTVSWYQQALGQGPQFIFQYYEEEERQRGNFPDRFSGHQFPNYSSELNVNALLLGDSALYLCASSPRGVDTQYFGPGTRLTVL.

This chain links TRBV28 with TRBJ2-3, with D possibly matching TRBD2 (6 bases). The CDR3 spans 17 residues. Looked up from germline, CDR1 is MDHEN and CDR2 is SYDVKM. The V and J ends lost 8 bases and 1 base respectively, with 22 bases between them. CDR3 in DNA: TGTGCCAGCTGGCGCGGGGACCTCCCAGTCGGCACAGATACGCAGTATTTT. Protein: CASWRGDLPVGTDTQYF. The whole variable domain, remainder taken from reference TRBV28 and TRBJ2-3, is DVKVTQSSRYLVKRTGEKVFLECVQDMDHENMFWYRQDPGLGLRLIYFSYDVKMKEKGDIPEGYSVSREKKERFSLILESASTNQTSMYLCASWRGDLPVGTDTQYFGPGTRLTVL.

The J gene is TRBJ1-2, the V gene TRBV4-1; tentatively, D is TRBD1 (5 bases). CDR1 and CDR2 from the germline V gene are MGHRA and YSYEKL. V was trimmed by 0 bases and J by 4 bases, leaving 12 bases between them. The CDR3 totals 15 residues. CDR3: CASSQDLRGIYGYTF. CDR3 bases: TGCGCCAGCAGCCAAGACCTCCGGGGGATCTATGGCTACACCTTC.